This T cell receptor (beta chain) appears in the sequencing data of a study of blood T cell repertoires in COVID-19. The CDR3 covers 15 residues. The germline V and J ends were trimmed by 5 bases and 6 bases, with 19 bases remaining between them. The germline gives CDR1 LGHDT, CDR2 YNNKEL (reference sequence). The protocol was immunoSEQ multiplex PCR, while the TCRdb copy is restricted to in-frame clones and leaves out a portion. The data contain tens of thousands of clones, roughly nine tenths of them singletons. This receptor was obtained from a man aged 50 to 60 with COVID-19, enrolled during active disease. The V gene is TRBV3-1 (or the pseudogene TRBV3-2), the J gene TRBJ1-1; D gene ambiguous. Sequencing was carried out using peripheral blood. The CDR3 nucleotides read TGTGCCAGCAGCGTAACTAGCGGCAGAAGCTCTGAAGCTTTCTTT. This translates into CASSVTSGRSSEAFF.